Following are 5 T cell receptor beta chains from one sample sequenced in a study of shared clonotypes between healthy human individuals. Generated by immunoSEQ multiplex PCR, the TCRdb table keeps only in-frame clones and is missing some. The table records more than 2,000,000 clones, over 90% of them present only once. Sequencing used naive CD4+ T cells from PBMCs. Subset of the sample: CD45RA+ positively selected. Receptor source: a man aged 18 to 30 in good health. Some clones in this sample may be carry-over from other donors' samples.

The CDR3 loop is CASSPSRGPETQYF. The CDR3 DNA is TGCGCCAGCAGCCCTAGCCGAGGGCCGGAGACCCAGTACTTC. The chain joins TRBV5-1 to TRBJ2-5, with a weak D call TRBD2 (5 bases). Trimming removed 4 bases from V and 5 bases from J, with 15 bases in between. Germline CDR1 is SGHRS and CDR2 is YFSETQ. CDR3 size: 14 residues.

V usage is TRBV28 and J usage is TRBJ1-4; 7 bases align to TRBD1. Germline-derived CDR1 and CDR2 are MDHEN and SYDVKM. V trimming: 8 bases; J trimming: 8 bases; junction bases outside the gene matches: 11. There are 14 residues in the CDR3. The CDR3 spells CASGVRTGGEKLFF. The DNA for the CDR3 is TGTGCCAGCGGAGTGCGGACAGGTGGGGAAAAACTGTTTTTT.

The chain uses TRBV9 and TRBJ2-2; a weak D match, TRBD1 (5 bases). CDR1 is SGDLS, CDR2 YYNGEE, per germline. Trimming left V 4 bases short and J 8 bases short, with 12 bases between. The CDR3 loop spans 13 amino acids. The CDR3 spells CASSPQQGGELFF. The CDR3 DNA reads TGTGCCAGCAGCCCCCAGCAGGGAGGGGAGCTGTTTTTT.

J is TRBJ1-2 and V is TRBV28; D gene ambiguous. Germline V CDR1 and CDR2: MDHEN, SYDVKM. This CDR3 spans 14 amino acids. V lost 1 base to trimming and J lost 3 bases, with 9 bases between them. The CDR3 coding sequence is TGTGCCAGCAGTTTATTGGGCAGCTACTATGGCTACACCTTC. Translated, it gives CASSLLGSYYGYTF.

This chain joins TRBV2 and TRBJ2-7; no reliable D call. There are 14 residues in the CDR3. V shed 1 base and J shed 5 bases, with 12 bases lying between them. The germline gives CDR1 SNHLY, CDR2 FYNNEI. Here the CDR3 reads CASSEGLKRNEQYF. The DNA for the CDR3 is TGTGCCAGCAGTGAAGGGCTCAAGAGGAACGAGCAGTACTTC. The full variable domain, its missing parts supplied by reference TRBV2 and TRBJ2-7, is EPEVTQTPSHQVTQMGQEVILRCVPISNHLYFYWYRQILGQKVEFLVSFYNNEISEKSEIFDDQFSVERPDGSNFTLKIRSTKLEDSAMYFCASSEGLKRNEQYFGPGTRLTVT.